This TCR beta chain was recovered during a study of T cells in Graves' hyperthyroidism and ophthalmopathy. About the study: The authors collected peripheral blood at initial diagnosis, before any treatment.

What was amplified from RNA transcripts were TCR beta CDR3 regions. A first-round RT-PCR of the TCR CDR3 used the HTBI primer set. Each CDR3 protein is one row after TCRdb ran MiXCR on the multiplex PCR reads. The sample has about 250,000 distinct CDR3 sequences; around 25% are singletons. Diagnoses used clinical symptoms, serum thyroxine and TRAb, thyroid ultrasound and orbital computed tomography. This CDR3 has 14 residues. Germline V gene data show CDR1 as MNHNS and CDR2 as SASEGT. Trimming removed 2 bases from V and 2 bases from J, with 10 bases in between. Turning to this clonotype: The antigen remains undetermined.

Study-wide results and limits: Ophthalmopathy, which appeared later, was predicted by the model a median about 6.8 months before onset. Most thyroid clonotypes that were expanded above 0.001 also turned up in blood.

V usage is TRBV6-1 and J usage is TRBJ2-7; the D is unclear. The material sequenced was blood. The source is a woman aged 40 to 50 with Graves' ophthalmopathy. The CDR3 loop reads CASSEWVNAYEQYF. CDR3 bases: TGTGCCAGCAGTGAATGGGTAAATGCCTACGAGCAGTACTTC.